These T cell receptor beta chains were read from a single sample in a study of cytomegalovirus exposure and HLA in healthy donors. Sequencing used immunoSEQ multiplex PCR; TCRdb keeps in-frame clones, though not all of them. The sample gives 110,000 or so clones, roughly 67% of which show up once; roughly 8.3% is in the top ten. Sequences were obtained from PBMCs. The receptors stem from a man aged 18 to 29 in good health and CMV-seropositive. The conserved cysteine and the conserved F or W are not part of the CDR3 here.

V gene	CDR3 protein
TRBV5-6	ASSRDTSGNTIY
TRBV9	ASSVVGTGNGYT
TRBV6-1	ASKSGSGTAEAF
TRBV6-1	ASSEDGVMNTEAF
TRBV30	AWSVLARAYEQY
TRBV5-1	ASTAGPTSGQETQY
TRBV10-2	ASSVEGANLNYGYT
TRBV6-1	ASIRLRVNTGELF
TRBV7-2	ASSLAGQSDTQY
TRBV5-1	ASKDRGHKGYT
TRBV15	ATSVQGTGTGELF
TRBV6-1	ASSERGLNTEAF
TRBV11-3	ASSLDPADTHNEQF
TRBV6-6	ASSYLLGQGFWPQH
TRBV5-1	ASSPGQVDSGLISPLH
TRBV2	ASSVRQANTGELF
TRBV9	ASSVEWTGGFDGYT
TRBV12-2	ASRLGLGVMNTEAF
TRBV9	ASSPSRNRETQY
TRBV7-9	ASTLAPALNTEAF
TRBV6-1	ASRGTGGYGYT
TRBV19	ASSQGINQPQH
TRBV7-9	ASPTSGYTGELF
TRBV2	ASKIAGGYEQF
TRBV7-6	ASSLGGTSSYEQY
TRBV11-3	ASSPGGDGNTIY
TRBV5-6	ASSFGARLDEKLF
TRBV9	ASSVAGNYGYT
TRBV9	ASSGPDTGGNEQF
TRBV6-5	ASSYSGTGNYEQY
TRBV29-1	SVRDSGTANSPLH
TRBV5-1	ASGKDRAYGYT
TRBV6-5	ASTPPQREETQY